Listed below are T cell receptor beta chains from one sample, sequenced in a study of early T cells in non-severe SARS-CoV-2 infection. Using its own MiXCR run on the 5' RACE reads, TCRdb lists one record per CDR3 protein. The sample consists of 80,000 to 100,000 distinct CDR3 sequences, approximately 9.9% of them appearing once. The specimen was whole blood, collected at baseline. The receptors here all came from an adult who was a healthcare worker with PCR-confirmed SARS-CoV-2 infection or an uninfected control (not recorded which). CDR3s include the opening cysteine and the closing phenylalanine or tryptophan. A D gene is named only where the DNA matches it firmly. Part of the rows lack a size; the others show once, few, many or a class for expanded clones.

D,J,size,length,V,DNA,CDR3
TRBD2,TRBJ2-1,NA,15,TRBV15,TGTGCCACCAGTAGGGGACTAGCAAATTCCCATGAGCAGTTCTTC,CATSRGLANSHEQFF
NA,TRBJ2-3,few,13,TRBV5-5,TGTGCCAGCAGCTTACAGGGATCCGATACGCAGTATTTT,CASSLQGSDTQYF
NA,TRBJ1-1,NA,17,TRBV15,TGTGCCACCAGCAGTTACTTAACGGGACGGACGAACACTGAAGCTTTCTTT,CATSSYLTGRTNTEAFF
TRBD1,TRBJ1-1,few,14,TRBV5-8,TGTGCCAGCAGCCAGGGACAGTCGAACACTGAAGCTTTCTTT,CASSQGQSNTEAFF
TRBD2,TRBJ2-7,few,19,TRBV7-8,TGTGCCAGCAGCTTAGCGGCCTCCCTCCTAGCGGGACGATCCTACGAGCAGTACTTC,CASSLAASLLAGRSYEQYF
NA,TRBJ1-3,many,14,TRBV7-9,TGTGCCAGCAGCCGTTTAGCAGATGGAAACACCATATATTTT,CASSRLADGNTIYF
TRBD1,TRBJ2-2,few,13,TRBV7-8,TGTGCCAGCATCCGGACAGGGACCGGGGAGCTGTTTTTT,CASIRTGTGELFF
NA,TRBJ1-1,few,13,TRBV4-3,TGCGCCAGCAGCCTAAACTCGAACACTGAAGCTTTCTTT,CASSLNSNTEAFF
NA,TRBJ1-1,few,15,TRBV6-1,TGTGCCAGCAGTGAAGACAGGTTGATGAACACTGAAGCTTTCTTT,CASSEDRLMNTEAFF
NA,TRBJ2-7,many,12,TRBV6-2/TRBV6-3,TGTGCCAGCAGAGGGGGGAGACGGGAGCAGTACTTC,CASRGGRREQYF
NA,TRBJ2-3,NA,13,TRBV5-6,TGTGCCAGCGAACTATCGGGGGCCAATACGCAGTATTTT,CASELSGANTQYF
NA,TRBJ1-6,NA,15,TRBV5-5,TGTGCCAGCAGCTTGGCCGGGGACACTAATTCACCCCTCCACTTT,CASSLAGDTNSPLHF
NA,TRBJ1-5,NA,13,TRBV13,TGTGCCAGCAGCTTAACGGCGGGCCAGCCCCAGCATTTT,CASSLTAGQPQHF
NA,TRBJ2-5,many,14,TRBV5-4,TGTGCCAGCAGCTTACCGACTACAGAAGAGACCCAGTACTTC,CASSLPTTEETQYF
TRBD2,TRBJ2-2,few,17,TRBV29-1,TGCAGCGCGAGGGGGACTAGCGGGAATTCGAACACCGGGGAGCTGTTTTTT,CSARGTSGNSNTGELFF
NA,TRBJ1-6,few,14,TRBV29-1,TGCAGCGCCCAAAGCGGGGTTTCGGGTTCACCCCTCCACTTT,CSAQSGVSGSPLHF
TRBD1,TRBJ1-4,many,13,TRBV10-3,TGTGCCACCCGGACAGGGCGTGATGAAAAACTGTTTTTT,CATRTGRDEKLFF
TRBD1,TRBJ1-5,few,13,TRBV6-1,TGTGCCTCTACCCGGGACAGTGATCTGCCCCAGCATTTT,CASTRDSDLPQHF
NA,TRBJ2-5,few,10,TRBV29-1,TGCAGCGTTGAATTGGAGACCCAGTACTTC,CSVELETQYF
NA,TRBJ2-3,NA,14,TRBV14,TGTGCCAGCAGCCAAGGTGTGGTTTTGGGTACGCAGTATTTT,CASSQGVVLGTQYF
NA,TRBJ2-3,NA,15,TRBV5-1,TGCGCCAGCAGGCTGTCCCCCGACAGCACAGATACGCAGTATTTT,CASRLSPDSTDTQYF
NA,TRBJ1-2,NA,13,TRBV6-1,TGTGCCAGCCTAGTGGTCGGGTATTATGGCTACACCTTC,CASLVVGYYGYTF
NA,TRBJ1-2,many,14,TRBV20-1,TGCAGTGCTAGGGGCGGGCAGCTAGACTATGGCTACACCTTC,CSARGGQLDYGYTF
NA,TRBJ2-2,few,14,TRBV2,TGTGCCAGCAGGGAAACCCAAAACACCGGGGAGCTGTTTTTT,CASRETQNTGELFF
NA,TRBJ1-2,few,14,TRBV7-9,TGTGCCAGCAGCTTAAGGGCCGCCCTCGCAGGCTACACCTTC,CASSLRAALAGYTF
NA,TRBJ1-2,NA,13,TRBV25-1,TGTGCCAGCAGTGACAAAGAGGAAAGTGGCTACACCTTC,CASSDKEESGYTF
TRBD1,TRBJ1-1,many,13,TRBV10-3,TGTGCCACCGTGGGACAGGGGAACACTGAAGCTTTCTTT,CATVGQGNTEAFF
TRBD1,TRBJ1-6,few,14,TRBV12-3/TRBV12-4,TGTGCCAGCAGTTTAATCACAGGGGGATCACCCCTCCACTTT,CASSLITGGSPLHF
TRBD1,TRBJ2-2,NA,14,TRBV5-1,TGCGCCAGCAGGAGAGGGACAGGAACCGGGGAGCTGTTTTTT,CASRRGTGTGELFF
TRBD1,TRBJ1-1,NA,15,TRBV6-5,TGTGCCAGCAGCTCAGGGACAGGGGGATTCACTGAAGCTTTCTTT,CASSSGTGGFTEAFF
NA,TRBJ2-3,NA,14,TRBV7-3,TGTGCCAGCAGCCCAGGCCCTGACACAGATACGCAGTATTTT,CASSPGPDTDTQYF
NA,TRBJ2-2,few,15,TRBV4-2,TGTGCCAGCAGCCTGTTAGGGGAGACTACCGGGGAGCTGTTTTTT,CASSLLGETTGELFF
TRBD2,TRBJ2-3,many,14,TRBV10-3,TGTGCCATCACGGCTAGCGGATTCACAGATACGCAGTATTTT,CAITASGFTDTQYF
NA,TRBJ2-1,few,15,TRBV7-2,TGTGCCAGCAGCTTAGCCTGGCGCTCCTACAATGAGCAGTTCTTC,CASSLAWRSYNEQFF
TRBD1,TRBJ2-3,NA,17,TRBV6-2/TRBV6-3,TGTGCCAGCAGTCCCGGGACAGGGGGCGCAAGTACAGATACGCAGTATTTT,CASSPGTGGASTDTQYF
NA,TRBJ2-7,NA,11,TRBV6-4,TGTGCCAGCAGTGACGGTTACGAGCAGTACTTC,CASSDGYEQYF
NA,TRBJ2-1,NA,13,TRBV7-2,TGTGCCAGCAGCCCGACCAAGGGTAATGAGCAGTTCTTC,CASSPTKGNEQFF
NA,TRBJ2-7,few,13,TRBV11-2,TGTGCCAGCAGCTTCTTACGGAACAGTGAGCAGTACTTC,CASSFLRNSEQYF
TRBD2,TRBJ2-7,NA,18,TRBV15,TGTGCCACCAGCAGAGACGTTGTTCGAGCGGGGGGCTCCTACGAGCAGTACTTC,CATSRDVVRAGGSYEQYF
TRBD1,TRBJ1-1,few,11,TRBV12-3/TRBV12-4,TGTGCCAGCAGGGGCGGAGGGGGCGCTTTCTTT,CASRGGGGAFF
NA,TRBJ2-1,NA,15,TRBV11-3,TGTGCCAGCAGCCCCTTTTGGAGCTCCTACAATGAGCAGTTCTTC,CASSPFWSSYNEQFF
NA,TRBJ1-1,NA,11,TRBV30,TGTGCCTGGAGTGTCCTCACTGAAGCTTTCTTT,CAWSVLTEAFF
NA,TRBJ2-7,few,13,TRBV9,TGTGCCAGCAGCGTAGGAAATAGGGGCGAGCAGTACTTC,CASSVGNRGEQYF
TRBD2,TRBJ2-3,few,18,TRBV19,TGTGCCAGTGGATTAGCGGGAGGGCCGCGAGGGGGCACAGATACGCAGTATTTT,CASGLAGGPRGGTDTQYF
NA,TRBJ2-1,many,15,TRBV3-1,TGTGCCAGCAGCCCGAGCGGGCCGTACTACAATGAGCAGTTCTTC,CASSPSGPYYNEQFF
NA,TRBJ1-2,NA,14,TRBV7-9,TGTGCCAGCAGCTTAGCCGGGGCTGACTATGGCTACACCTTC,CASSLAGADYGYTF
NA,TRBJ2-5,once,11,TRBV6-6,TGTGCCAGCAGGGAGTGGGAGACCCAGTACTTC,CASREWETQYF
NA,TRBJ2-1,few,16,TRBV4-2,TGTGCCAGCAGCCATACCCGGGACACCCGGTTGAATGAGCAGTTCTTC,CASSHTRDTRLNEQFF
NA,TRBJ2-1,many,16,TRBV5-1,TGCGCCAGCAGCGTAGTACTAGGCGGCCTGGGGAATGAGCAGTTCTTC,CASSVVLGGLGNEQFF
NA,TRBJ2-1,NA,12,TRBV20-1,TGCAGTGCTAGCACGGGAGAGAATGAGCAGTTCTTC,CSASTGENEQFF
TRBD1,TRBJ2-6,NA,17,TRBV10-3,TGTGCCATCAGTGGGGGGACAGCGTCCTCTGGGGCCAACGTCCTGACTTTC,CAISGGTASSGANVLTF
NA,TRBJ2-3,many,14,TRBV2,TGTGCCAGCAGTTTAGCCCGTAGCACAGATACGCAGTATTTT,CASSLARSTDTQYF
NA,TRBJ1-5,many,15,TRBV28,TGTGCCAGCAGTTTCTTGACCGGGAACAATCAGCCCCAGCATTTT,CASSFLTGNNQPQHF
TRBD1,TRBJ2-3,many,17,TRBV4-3,TGCGCCAGCAGCCAAGAGATTCCGGGACAGGGCACAGATACGCAGTATTTT,CASSQEIPGQGTDTQYF
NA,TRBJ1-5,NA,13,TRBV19,TGTGCCAGTAGTAGGACGGAGAATCAGCCCCAGCATTTT,CASSRTENQPQHF
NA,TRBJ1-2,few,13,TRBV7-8,TGTGCCAGCAGTTATGGGACCTTATATGGCTACACCTTC,CASSYGTLYGYTF
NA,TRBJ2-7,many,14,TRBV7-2,TGTGCCAGCCACCCGGGGATAAGCTCCTACGAGCAGTACTTC,CASHPGISSYEQYF
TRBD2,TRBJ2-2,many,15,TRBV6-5,TGTGCCAGCACCCGGACTAGCACAGACACCGGGGAGCTGTTTTTT,CASTRTSTDTGELFF
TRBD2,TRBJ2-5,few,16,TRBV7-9,TGTGCCAGCAGCTTTCCGGGAGGGAGGGCCAGAGAGACCCAGTACTTC,CASSFPGGRARETQYF
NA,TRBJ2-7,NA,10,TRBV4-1,TGCGCCAGCCCCCTCTACGAGCAGTACTTC,CASPLYEQYF